Below, 32 T cell receptor beta chains from the same sample are listed, as sequenced in a study of shared clonotypes between healthy human individuals. TCRdb keeps only in-frame clones here, not all; method: immunoSEQ multiplex PCR. The sample consists of roughly 640,000 clones, around 72% of them appearing once. The specimen was memory CD4+ T cells sorted from blood. As for subset: CD45RA-negative fraction. These receptors were obtained from a woman aged 30 to 39 in good health.

The chain has TRBV5-4 and TRBJ2-2; 8 nucleotides align to TRBD1. CDR1 SGHNT and CDR2 YYREEE come from the germline V gene (reference sequence). The trim removed 4 bases at V and 1 base at J, leaving 6 bases unmatched. This CDR3 is 16 amino acids long. In DNA form, the CDR3 reads TGTGCCAGCAGCCCGGGCGGACAGGGGAACACCGGGGAGCTGTTTTTT. Protein product: CASSPGGQGNTGELFF.

V gene TRBV30 combines with J gene TRBJ2-5; maybe TRBD2 (5 bases). Trimming left V 5 bases short and J 11 bases short, with 18 bases between. The CDR3 is 12 amino acids. CDR1 and CDR2 from the germline V gene are GTSNPN and SVGIG (reference sequence). The CDR3 loop is CAWGGFSREQYF. In DNA form, the CDR3 reads TGTGCCTGGGGCGGCTTCTCGAGGGAGCAGTACTTC.

CDR3 coding DNA: TGTGCCAGCAGCTCCATCTATGGCTACACCTTC. Translating gives CASSSIYGYTF. The chain links TRBV7-9 to TRBJ1-2; D is undetermined. Deletions cut 4 bases from V and 4 bases from J, with 4 bases between. This CDR3 spans 11 amino acids. The germline gives CDR1 SEHNR, CDR2 FQNEAQ (reference sequence).

This clone was counted only a few times. The chain carries TRBV19 and TRBJ2-1; no definite D call. CDR1 is LNHDA and CDR2 is SQIVND in the germline V gene (reference sequence). The CDR3 is 13 amino acids. V lost 6 bases to trimming and J lost 4 bases, with 10 bases between them. The CDR3, as DNA: TGTGCCAGTAGCACTATCGGGTACAATGAGCAGTTCTTC. This gives the protein CASSTIGYNEQFF.

The chain uses TRBV5-1 and TRBJ1-1, with 11 positions matching TRBD1. J was trimmed by 4 bases and V by 1 base; bases with no gene match: 6. The V gene's germline CDR1 is SGHRS and CDR2 YFSETQ. This CDR3 comprises 16 residues. CDR3 residues: CASSLTTGTGGTEAFF. CDR3 DNA: TGCGCCAGCAGCTTGACCACCGGGACAGGGGGCACTGAAGCTTTCTTT.

The J gene is TRBJ2-6, the V gene TRBV19, with D hard to call. The CDR3 spans 15 residues. In germline, CDR1 is LNHDA, CDR2 SQIVND (reference sequence). The V end was cut by 6 bases, the J end by 0 bases, with 9 bases between. This chain's CDR3 is CASSRDNSGANVLTF. Written as DNA, the CDR3 is TGTGCCAGTAGCAGAGACAACTCTGGGGCCAACGTCCTGACTTTC.

The rearrangement joins TRBV6-1 to TRBJ2-7, with D uncertain. Looked up from germline, CDR1 is MNHNS and CDR2 is SASEGT. V lost 7 bases to trimming and J lost 0 bases, with 16 bases between them. The CDR3 runs to 15 residues. CDR3 in amino acids: CASTYLPAGSYEQYF. In nucleotides, the CDR3 is TGTGCCAGCACCTACCTCCCCGCTGGCTCCTACGAGCAGTACTTC.

The J gene is TRBJ2-2, the V gene TRBV9; the match to TRBD2 covers 8 bases. V shed 4 bases and J 4 bases; nucleotides not matched to a gene: 9. Germline CDR1 and CDR2: SGDLS and YYNGEE. The CDR3 runs to 16 residues. CDR3 DNA sequence: TGTGCCAGCAGCTACGGCGTCCGGGAGGGCACCGGGGAGCTGTTTTTT. Its translation is CASSYGVREGTGELFF. Together with reference TRBV9 and TRBJ2-2, the CDR3 gives the full variable domain: DSGVTQTPKHLITATGQRVTLRCSPRSGDLSVYWYQQSLDQGLQFLIQYYNGEERAKGNILERFSAQQFPDLHSELNLSSLELGDSALYFCASSYGVREGTGELFFGEGSRLTVL.

V gene TRBV5-4 combines with J gene TRBJ2-5, with 8 bases matching TRBD2. Trimming cost V 3 bases and J 5 bases; bases outside gene matches: 9. Germline CDR1 and CDR2: SGHNT and YYREEE (reference sequence). The CDR3 has 15 amino acids. CDR3 in amino acids: CASSSASGPGETQYF. DNA of the CDR3: TGTGCCAGCAGCTCGGCTAGCGGGCCGGGTGAGACCCAGTACTTC.

The V call is TRBV28, the J call TRBJ2-3; 7 nucleotides agree with TRBD2. The CDR3 length is 18 residues. The germline V gene encodes CDR1 MDHEN and CDR2 SYDVKM. The V segment lost 6 bases and the J segment 0 bases; nucleotides outside the gene matches: 15. CDR3 DNA: TGTGCCAGCAGCCTCCGGGACTATCGGTCGTCTAGCACAGATACGCAGTATTTT. Residues: CASSLRDYRSSSTDTQYF.

The rearrangement uses TRBV7-2 and TRBJ2-1; D perhaps matches TRBD2 (5 bases). Germline V lookup: CDR1 SGHTA, CDR2 FQGNSA. The CDR3 runs 14 residues. V was trimmed by 1 base and J by 9 bases, leaving 13 bases between them. The CDR3 spells CASSLGPSSGEQFF. For the CDR3, the DNA is TGTGCCAGCAGCTTAGGGCCTAGCTCAGGTGAGCAGTTCTTC.

The chain has TRBV5-6 and TRBJ2-1; D is uncertain. Between the trimmed V and J ends, which lost 0 bases and 4 bases, there was a span of 8 bases. This CDR3 spans 14 amino acids. The V gene's germline CDR1 is SGHDT and CDR2 YYEEEE. In nucleotides, the CDR3 is TGTGCCAGCAGCTTGGACTGGTCTTACAATGAGCAGTTCTTC. This translates into CASSLDWSYNEQFF.

This clone was recorded once. The chain uses TRBV29-1 and TRBJ2-5, with D perhaps TRBD2 (6 bases). V lost 7 bases to trimming and J lost 5 bases, with 11 bases between them. Germline V gene sequence: CDR1 SQVTM, CDR2 ANQGSEA. This CDR3 spans 11 amino acids. CDR3 region: CSGHRGETQYF. The CDR3 bases are TGCAGCGGGCACCGGGGGGAGACCCAGTACTTC.

V and J are TRBV5-1 and TRBJ2-3; D gene uncertain. Germline V gene sequence: CDR1 SGHRS, CDR2 YFSETQ. V was trimmed by 0 bases and J by 7 bases, leaving 12 bases between them. The CDR3 extends over 14 amino acids. CDR3 DNA: TGCGCCAGCAGCTTGGATGGCCGGCGGAATACGCAGTATTTT. As protein: CASSLDGRRNTQYF.

V usage is TRBV7-2 and J usage is TRBJ2-7; 14 nucleotides line up with TRBD2. Trimming removed 5 bases from V and 6 bases from J; junction bases left unmatched: 3. The CDR3 totals 14 residues. Germline loops: CDR1 SGHTA, CDR2 FQGNSA. The CDR3 bases are TGTGCCAGCAGCCTCGGACTAGCGGGAGGCGAGCAGTACTTC. It encodes CASSLGLAGGEQYF. Full variable domain (missing parts from reference TRBV7-2 and TRBJ2-7): GAGVSQSPSNKVTEKGKDVELRCDPISGHTALYWYRQSLGQGLEFLIYFQGNSAPDKSGLPSDRFSAERTGGSVSTLTIQRTQQEDSAVYLCASSLGLAGGEQYFGPGTRLTVT.

CDR3 DNA: TGCGCCAGCTACTCCGGGACTAGCGGGAGAAGTGGCTACAATGAGCAGTTCTTC. Protein: CASYSGTSGRSGYNEQFF. This sequence joins TRBV5-1 and TRBJ2-1; 14 bases are shared with TRBD2. In germline, CDR1 is SGHRS, CDR2 YFSETQ. J was trimmed by 3 bases and V by 7 bases; bases with no gene match: 12. This CDR3 spans 18 amino acids.

V and J are TRBV4-1 and TRBJ1-1, with a tentative D call TRBD1 (5 bases). V lost 1 base and J 2 bases, leaving 11 bases between the germline ends. From germline, CDR1 is MGHRA and CDR2 YSYEKL. This CDR3 is 15 amino acids long. The CDR3 bases are TGCGCCAGCAGCCAAGGGAGGGGAAAAAACACTGAAGCTTTCTTT. It codes for CASSQGRGKNTEAFF.

V is TRBV18 and J is TRBJ1-2; D is undetermined. CDR1 is KGHSH and CDR2 is LQKENI in the germline V gene. The ends were cut back, 6 bases at V and 4 bases at J, with 18 bases in the middle. The length of the CDR3 is 15 residues. CDR3 coding DNA: TGTGCCAGCTCCCCCCGACTTGAGGGTCGCTATGGCTACACCTTC. Translation: CASSPRLEGRYGYTF.

This clone was observed a few times. The chain combines TRBV7-9 with TRBJ1-2, with 7 positions matching TRBD1. CDR1 is SEHNR and CDR2 is FQNEAQ in the germline V gene (reference sequence). After removal of 1 base from V and 8 bases from J, the junction contained 7 bases not matched to a gene. The CDR3 consists of 14 residues. This CDR3 is CASSLDSRGSGYTF. The CDR3 DNA reads as TGTGCCAGCAGCTTAGATAGCAGGGGGAGCGGCTACACCTTC.

The chain joins TRBV5-8 to TRBJ2-7, with D tentatively TRBD1 or TRBD2 (5 bases each). Germline V lookup: CDR1 SGHTS, CDR2 YDEGEE. V lost 0 bases and J 0 bases, leaving 16 bases between the germline ends. The CDR3 covers 17 residues. CDR3 nucleotide sequence: TGTGCCAGCAGCTTGGCCGGAATCGGGGCGAGCTCCTACGAGCAGTACTTC. It translates to CASSLAGIGASSYEQYF.

The chain joins TRBV7-2 to TRBJ2-1; TRBD2 is a possible D gene (6 bases). The CDR3 extends over 14 amino acids. Germline V gene data show CDR1 as SGHTA and CDR2 as FQGNSA. Trimming cost V 2 bases and J 8 bases, with 13 bases left between them. CDR3: CASSLLAGRYEQFF. CDR3 nucleotide sequence: TGTGCCAGCAGCTTATTAGCAGGGAGGTATGAGCAGTTCTTC.

This sequence joins TRBV6-5 and TRBJ1-2; 8 bases agree with TRBD1. CDR1 and CDR2 from the germline V gene are MNHEY and SVGAGI. This CDR3 comprises 14 residues. V shed 2 bases, J shed 4 bases, and the junction held 3 bases outside the gene matches. The CDR3: CASSYNDRGYGYTF. DNA for the CDR3: TGTGCCAGCAGTTACAACGACAGGGGCTATGGCTACACCTTC.

The J gene is TRBJ2-5, the V gene TRBV5-1; 12 bases map to TRBD2. Germline values: CDR1 SGHRS, CDR2 YFSETQ. With V trimmed by 4 bases and J by 2 bases, 15 bases remained unmatched. The CDR3 is 19 residues long. This CDR3 is CASSTEDSSGRAWQETQYF. CDR3 DNA: TGCGCCAGCAGCACGGAAGATTCTAGCGGGAGGGCCTGGCAAGAGACCCAGTACTTC.

The V gene is TRBV12-1, the J gene TRBJ2-7; the table's D call, TRBD1, has no DNA check behind it. TRBV12-1 is tagged as a pseudogene. This CDR3 has 16 residues. The CDR3 here is CASSYTGTGGRYEQYF. The CDR3 nucleotides read TGTGCCAGCAGCTATACCGGGACAGGGGGCAGGTACGAGCAGTACTTC.

J is TRBJ1-2 and V is TRBV19; D unresolved. The germline V gene has CDR1 LNHDA and CDR2 SQIVND (reference sequence). This CDR3 is 15 amino acids long. V was pared by 0 bases and J by 8 bases, with 16 bases between. The CDR3 coding sequence is TGTGCCAGTAGTATAGACCCGACATCTTCCTTGGGCTACACCTTC. This sequence encodes CASSIDPTSSLGYTF.

A single count supports this clone. The V gene is TRBV6-4, the J gene TRBJ2-3; TRBD2 matches 9 bases. Trimming at V came to 4 bases and at J to 4 bases, leaving 9 bases not matched to a gene. CDR3 length: 16 amino acids. CDR1 and CDR2 (germline): MRHNA, SNTAGT. DNA for the CDR3: TGTGCCAGCAGTGTGTCCGGACTAGCGTTTGCAGATACGCAGTATTTT. It translates to CASSVSGLAFADTQYF.

The chain links TRBV27 to TRBJ2-3; 8 nucleotides align to TRBD2. The CDR3 consists of 15 residues. Germline V gene lookup returns CDR1 MNHEY and CDR2 SMNVEV (reference sequence). The J segment lost 3 bases and the V segment lost 3 bases, leaving 5 bases of the junction unmatched. CDR3 in amino acids: CASSFPGLGTDTQYF. CDR3 coding DNA: TGTGCCAGCAGTTTTCCGGGACTAGGGACAGATACGCAGTATTTT.

A word on this clone: This clone may be a read error of a much larger clone one base away. The sample holds other DNA sequences that translate to the same CDR3. The gene calls are TRBV10-2 and TRBJ1-1; D is ambiguous. The CDR3 loop spans 14 amino acids. The germline V gene encodes CDR1 WSHSY and CDR2 SAAADI. The ends were cut back, 2 bases at V and 0 bases at J, with 7 bases in the middle. CDR3 region: CASSEPGMNTEAFF. DNA for the CDR3: TGCGCCAGCAGTGAGCCAGGCATGAACACTGAAGCTTTCTTT.

The chain links TRBV4-1 to TRBJ2-7; 8 positions match TRBD2. V lost 6 bases, J lost 2 bases, and 9 bases stayed unmatched. This CDR3 has 15 residues. The germline V gene has CDR1 MGHRA and CDR2 YSYEKL. CDR3 DNA: TGCGCCAGCAGACCTCTAGCGGGTACAACCTACGAGCAGTACTTC. Translating gives CASRPLAGTTYEQYF.

This clone has a handful of counts. The genes are TRBV11-2 and TRBJ2-1; perhaps TRBD2 as D (6 bases). Trimming removed 7 bases at V and 2 bases at J, with 15 bases between. CDR1 is SGHAT and CDR2 is FQNNGV in the germline V gene. This CDR3 is 15 amino acids long. CDR3 protein: CASTAGTETYNEQFF. The CDR3 DNA reads TGTGCCAGCACCGCAGGGACTGAAACCTACAATGAGCAGTTCTTC.

The V gene is TRBV11-3, the J gene TRBJ1-5, with D hard to call. The CDR3 has 13 amino acids. V was pared by 1 base and J by 5 bases, with 6 bases between. CDR1 and CDR2 (germline): SGHNT, YENEEA. The CDR3 sequence: CASSLGRDQPQHF. The CDR3 DNA reads as TGTGCCAGCAGCTTAGGTAGGGATCAGCCCCAGCATTTT. The full variable domain, with the rest looked up from reference TRBV11-3 and TRBJ1-5, is EAGVVQSPRYKIIEKKQPVAFWCNPISGHNTLYWYLQNLGQGPELLIRYENEEAVDDSQLPKDRFSAERLKGVDSTLKIQPAELGDSAVYLCASSLGRDQPQHFGDGTRLSIL.

V is TRBV5-1 and J is TRBJ2-2, with TRBD2 identical over 14 bases. Germline V gene lookup returns CDR1 SGHRS and CDR2 YFSETQ. Unmatched junction bases numbered 14, after V lost 4 bases and J lost 6 bases. The CDR3 totals 19 residues. Written as DNA, the CDR3 is TGCGCCAGCAGCGCGATGGCGGGGACTAGCGGGAGACTGGCCGGGGAGCTGTTTTTT. It translates to CASSAMAGTSGRLAGELFF.